The rows below give T cell receptor beta chains drawn from one sample of a study of blood T cells in healthy people across ages. TCRdb analysed the 5' RACE reads with MiXCR anew, one entry per CDR3 protein. The table includes 700,000 or so distinct CDR3 sequences, 40% to 45% detected once. The sample was blood. The receptors derive from an older man in good health. CDR3s include the opening cysteine and the closing phenylalanine or tryptophan. Fields, in order: D gene, V gene, J gene, clone size, CDR3 protein, CDR3 DNA. D genes are given only for firm matches. Expanded clones are given a class, and other clones once, few, many or no size at all.

d_call: TRBD1; v_call: TRBV14; j_call: TRBJ1-2; clone_size: -; cdr3_aa: CASSQGVATGARDYGYTF; cdr3_nt: TGTGCCAGCAGCCAAGGAGTTGCTACAGGGGCCCGGGACTATGGCTACACCTTC
d_call: -; v_call: TRBV28; j_call: TRBJ2-7; clone_size: -; cdr3_aa: CASSPRDSGGGEQYF; cdr3_nt: TGTGCCAGCAGTCCCCGGGACTCAGGGGGTGGCGAGCAGTACTTC
d_call: -; v_call: TRBV6-6; j_call: TRBJ1-1; clone_size: -; cdr3_aa: CASSYREGDTEAFF; cdr3_nt: TGTGCCAGCAGTTACCGGGAGGGAGACACTGAAGCTTTCTTT
d_call: TRBD1; v_call: TRBV25-1; j_call: TRBJ1-2; clone_size: -; cdr3_aa: CARPGQNYGYTF; cdr3_nt: TGTGCCAGACCGGGACAGAACTATGGCTACACCTTC
d_call: TRBD2; v_call: TRBV6-2/TRBV6-3; j_call: TRBJ2-1; clone_size: few; cdr3_aa: CASSYPVIAGDNEQFF; cdr3_nt: TGTGCCAGCAGTTACCCTGTAATAGCGGGGGACAATGAGCAGTTCTTC
d_call: -; v_call: TRBV7-2; j_call: TRBJ1-6; clone_size: -; cdr3_aa: CASRSPGGMGNSPLHF; cdr3_nt: TGTGCCAGCAGATCTCCCGGGGGGATGGGGAATTCACCCCTCCACTTT
d_call: -; v_call: TRBV7-2; j_call: TRBJ2-7; clone_size: -; cdr3_aa: CASSYPQGSHYEQYF; cdr3_nt: TGTGCCAGCAGCTACCCGCAGGGAAGTCACTACGAGCAGTACTTC
d_call: -; v_call: TRBV5-6; j_call: TRBJ2-3; clone_size: -; cdr3_aa: CASSLVGLITDTQYF; cdr3_nt: TGTGCCAGCAGCTTGGTAGGTCTAATCACAGATACGCAGTATTTT
d_call: -; v_call: TRBV4-1; j_call: TRBJ2-1; clone_size: -; cdr3_aa: CASSQEPNNNEQFF; cdr3_nt: TGCGCCAGCAGCCAAGAACCTAACAACAATGAGCAGTTCTTC
d_call: -; v_call: TRBV6-2/TRBV6-3; j_call: TRBJ2-6; clone_size: -; cdr3_aa: CASSYQGRSSGAHVLTF; cdr3_nt: TGTGCCAGCAGTTACCAGGGTCGGAGCTCTGGGGCCCACGTCCTGACTTTC
d_call: -; v_call: TRBV20-1; j_call: TRBJ1-5; clone_size: -; cdr3_aa: CSARTPQGPQHF; cdr3_nt: TGCAGTGCGAGGACGCCGCAGGGGCCCCAGCATTTT
d_call: TRBD1; v_call: TRBV27; j_call: TRBJ2-5; clone_size: -; cdr3_aa: CASSLSNPTGEETQYF; cdr3_nt: TGTGCCAGCAGTTTATCGAACCCGACAGGGGAGGAGACCCAGTACTTC
d_call: -; v_call: TRBV2; j_call: TRBJ2-5; clone_size: -; cdr3_aa: CVSSEGEGPQETQYF; cdr3_nt: TGTGTCAGCAGTGAAGGAGAGGGACCGCAAGAGACCCAGTACTTC
d_call: -; v_call: TRBV12-5; j_call: TRBJ2-6; clone_size: -; cdr3_aa: CASGLPPSTTGPSGANVLTF; cdr3_nt: TGTGCTAGTGGTTTGCCCCCGTCCACAACTGGCCCCTCTGGGGCCAACGTCCTGACTTTC
d_call: TRBD1; v_call: TRBV29-1; j_call: TRBJ1-6; clone_size: -; cdr3_aa: CSVGDSPNSPLHF; cdr3_nt: TGCAGCGTTGGGGACAGCCCGAATTCACCCCTCCACTTT
d_call: -; v_call: TRBV29-1; j_call: TRBJ2-1; clone_size: -; cdr3_aa: CSVVGGGANNEQFF; cdr3_nt: TGCAGCGTTGTGGGGGGGGGGGCTAACAATGAGCAGTTCTTC
d_call: -; v_call: TRBV1; j_call: TRBJ2-1; clone_size: -; cdr3_aa: CTSSQEEGTPYEQFF; cdr3_nt: TGCACCAGCAGCCAAGAAGAGGGAACCCCATATGAGCAGTTCTTC
d_call: -; v_call: TRBV20-1; j_call: TRBJ2-3; clone_size: -; cdr3_aa: CSARVPDTQYF; cdr3_nt: TGCAGTGCTAGGGTCCCAGATACGCAGTATTTT
d_call: TRBD2; v_call: TRBV7-2; j_call: TRBJ2-2; clone_size: few; cdr3_aa: CASSFLGRGKAGESNTGELFF; cdr3_nt: TGTGCCAGCAGCTTTTTGGGACGGGGCAAAGCGGGAGAATCGAACACCGGGGAGCTGTTTTTT
d_call: -; v_call: TRBV12-3/TRBV12-4; j_call: TRBJ2-1; clone_size: -; cdr3_aa: CANSTSVSHYNEQFF; cdr3_nt: TGTGCCAACAGTACTTCGGTATCACACTACAATGAGCAGTTCTTC
d_call: TRBD1; v_call: TRBV20-1; j_call: TRBJ2-3; clone_size: -; cdr3_aa: CSTTGGLPDTQYF; cdr3_nt: TGCAGTACGACAGGGGGCCTCCCAGATACGCAGTATTTT
d_call: -; v_call: TRBV4-3; j_call: TRBJ1-4; clone_size: -; cdr3_aa: CASSQQTGGNEKLFF; cdr3_nt: TGCGCCAGCAGTCAGCAGACAGGCGGGAACGAAAAACTGTTTTTT
d_call: -; v_call: TRBV6-2/TRBV6-3; j_call: TRBJ1-1; clone_size: -; cdr3_aa: CASSRGAEVSMDTEAFF; cdr3_nt: TGTGCCAGCAGTCGCGGGGCAGAGGTTAGCATGGACACTGAAGCTTTCTTT
d_call: -; v_call: TRBV4-3; j_call: TRBJ2-6; clone_size: -; cdr3_aa: CASSQDLIAKAGGGSGANVLTF; cdr3_nt: TGCGCCAGCAGCCAAGATTTGATCGCAAAGGCAGGGGGAGGATCTGGGGCCAACGTCCTGACTTTC
d_call: TRBD1; v_call: TRBV7-2; j_call: TRBJ2-7; clone_size: -; cdr3_aa: CASSLNGQGPYEQYF; cdr3_nt: TGTGCCAGCAGCCTAAACGGACAGGGGCCCTACGAGCAGTACTTC
d_call: TRBD1; v_call: TRBV29-1; j_call: TRBJ2-1; clone_size: -; cdr3_aa: CSVDGGTGNFGQFF; cdr3_nt: TGCAGCGTTGACGGGGGGACAGGGAATTTTGGGCAGTTCTTC
d_call: TRBD2; v_call: TRBV5-1; j_call: TRBJ2-7; clone_size: -; cdr3_aa: CASSYGLAGDYNEQYF; cdr3_nt: TGCGCCAGCAGCTACGGACTAGCGGGAGACTACAATGAGCAGTACTTC
d_call: -; v_call: TRBV2; j_call: TRBJ2-3; clone_size: few; cdr3_aa: CATPQAGSDTDTQYF; cdr3_nt: TGTGCCACCCCTCAGGCAGGCTCGGACACAGATACGCAGTATTTT
d_call: TRBD1; v_call: TRBV14; j_call: TRBJ2-7; clone_size: many; cdr3_aa: CASSRDRLSYEQYF; cdr3_nt: TGTGCCAGCAGTCGGGACAGGCTATCCTACGAGCAGTACTTC
d_call: TRBD1; v_call: TRBV6-2/TRBV6-3; j_call: TRBJ2-5; clone_size: -; cdr3_aa: CASSPSGTGEGEQYF; cdr3_nt: TGTGCCAGCAGTCCCTCTGGGACAGGTGAGGGAGAGCAGTACTTC
d_call: -; v_call: TRBV6-5; j_call: TRBJ2-5; clone_size: -; cdr3_aa: CASSYDGLGADQETRYF; cdr3_nt: TGTGCCAGCAGTTACGATGGGCTAGGAGCCGACCAAGAGACCCGGTACTTC
d_call: TRBD2; v_call: TRBV20-1; j_call: TRBJ2-4; clone_size: many; cdr3_aa: CSARPTSGNIQYF; cdr3_nt: TGCAGTGCCCGACCGACTAGCGGTAACATTCAGTACTTC
d_call: -; v_call: TRBV11-2; j_call: TRBJ2-5; clone_size: -; cdr3_aa: CASSSQVPDEQYF; cdr3_nt: TGTGCCAGCAGTTCACAGGTTCCCGATGAGCAGTACTTC
d_call: TRBD2; v_call: TRBV7-8; j_call: TRBJ2-3; clone_size: -; cdr3_aa: CASGDPGGADTQYF; cdr3_nt: TGTGCCAGCGGAGACCCTGGGGGGGCAGATACGCAGTATTTT
d_call: -; v_call: TRBV28; j_call: TRBJ2-4; clone_size: -; cdr3_aa: CASSSNHRVPKNIQYF; cdr3_nt: TGTGCCAGCAGTTCCAACCACAGGGTACCCAAAAACATTCAGTACTTC
d_call: TRBD2; v_call: TRBV2; j_call: TRBJ2-3; clone_size: once; cdr3_aa: CASASGSYTQYF; cdr3_nt: TGTGCCAGCGCTAGCGGGAGCTATACGCAGTATTTT
d_call: TRBD1; v_call: TRBV5-5; j_call: TRBJ2-2; clone_size: -; cdr3_aa: CASSNGTGRGTGELFF; cdr3_nt: TGTGCCAGCAGCAACGGGACAGGTCGAGGCACCGGGGAGCTGTTTTTT
d_call: TRBD2; v_call: TRBV6-2/TRBV6-3; j_call: TRBJ2-7; clone_size: -; cdr3_aa: CASSKANELALVTYEQYF; cdr3_nt: TGTGCCAGCAGCAAGGCCAACGAACTAGCGCTAGTCACCTACGAGCAGTACTTC
d_call: TRBD2; v_call: TRBV10-2; j_call: TRBJ2-7; clone_size: few; cdr3_aa: CASSESTRGGYEQYF; cdr3_nt: TGCGCCAGCAGTGAGTCGACTCGGGGGGGCTACGAGCAGTACTTC
d_call: -; v_call: TRBV5-1; j_call: TRBJ1-1; clone_size: many; cdr3_aa: CASSKQPGATNTEAFF; cdr3_nt: TGCGCCAGCAGCAAACAGCCCGGGGCCACGAACACTGAAGCTTTCTTT
d_call: TRBD1; v_call: TRBV4-3; j_call: TRBJ2-7; clone_size: few; cdr3_aa: CASSQGVDNRGTYEQYF; cdr3_nt: TGCGCCAGCAGCCAAGGGGTAGACAACAGGGGGACCTACGAGCAGTACTTC
d_call: TRBD1; v_call: TRBV20-1; j_call: TRBJ2-3; clone_size: few; cdr3_aa: CSARGLGQGGHVDTQYF; cdr3_nt: TGCAGTGCTAGAGGGCTAGGACAGGGGGGGCATGTGGATACGCAGTATTTT
d_call: -; v_call: TRBV29-1; j_call: TRBJ2-3; clone_size: few; cdr3_aa: CSVGVRGRGTVYPDTQYF; cdr3_nt: TGCAGCGTGGGAGTTCGGGGGCGCGGTACGGTGTACCCAGATACGCAGTATTTT
d_call: -; v_call: TRBV7-2; j_call: TRBJ2-7; clone_size: -; cdr3_aa: CASSLGPVGSLYEQYF; cdr3_nt: TGTGCCAGCAGCTTAGGCCCCGTAGGCTCCCTATACGAGCAGTACTTC
d_call: -; v_call: TRBV7-6; j_call: TRBJ2-7; clone_size: -; cdr3_aa: CASSLGLFYEQYF; cdr3_nt: TGTGCCAGCAGCTTAGGTCTGTTCTACGAGCAGTACTTC
d_call: TRBD1; v_call: TRBV12-3/TRBV12-4; j_call: TRBJ1-5; clone_size: few; cdr3_aa: CASSTGQYDQPQHF; cdr3_nt: TGTGCCAGCAGCACGGGACAGTATGATCAGCCCCAGCATTTT
d_call: -; v_call: TRBV29-1; j_call: TRBJ1-5; clone_size: many; cdr3_aa: CSVTLGNNQPQHF; cdr3_nt: TGCAGCGTTACCCTAGGTAACAATCAGCCCCAGCATTTT
d_call: -; v_call: TRBV6-2/TRBV6-3; j_call: TRBJ2-3; clone_size: many; cdr3_aa: CASSRLGTRADTQYF; cdr3_nt: TGTGCCAGCAGCCGCCTCGGGACACGAGCAGATACGCAGTATTTT
d_call: -; v_call: TRBV19; j_call: TRBJ2-1; clone_size: few; cdr3_aa: CASSIGGARIYNEQFF; cdr3_nt: TGTGCCAGTAGTATAGGGGGGGCGCGGATATACAATGAGCAGTTCTTC
d_call: -; v_call: TRBV2; j_call: TRBJ2-7; clone_size: once; cdr3_aa: CASRATVSSYEQYF; cdr3_nt: TGTGCCAGCAGGGCGACTGTGTCCTCCTACGAGCAGTACTTC
d_call: -; v_call: TRBV27; j_call: TRBJ2-3; clone_size: few; cdr3_aa: CASSSGAGSADTQYF; cdr3_nt: TGTGCCAGCAGTTCCGGGGCAGGGAGCGCAGATACGCAGTATTTT
d_call: TRBD2; v_call: TRBV12-3/TRBV12-4; j_call: TRBJ2-3; clone_size: few; cdr3_aa: CASSLVLMTSGGNTQYF; cdr3_nt: TGTGCCAGCAGTTTAGTGCTTATGACTAGCGGGGGCAATACGCAGTATTTT
d_call: TRBD2; v_call: TRBV27; j_call: TRBJ2-5; clone_size: -; cdr3_aa: CASSLFRLAGEVEQYF; cdr3_nt: TGTGCCAGCAGTTTGTTCCGACTAGCGGGAGAGGTTGAGCAGTACTTC